One sample yielded the 9 T cell receptor beta chains listed below, sequenced in a study of long-term antiretroviral therapy in people with HIV. Version v3.0 of the immunoSEQ assay ran at survey level. TCRdb's table, derived via immunoSEQ multiplex PCR, lists solely in-frame clones and lacks some. Of around 35,000 clones in the sample, around 80% were seen once. Specimen: unsorted PBMCs, collected 3.1 years after starting antiretroviral therapy. The receptors shown here come from a woman aged 50 to 60 with HIV.

The chain carries TRBV7-9 and TRBJ2-3; 9 nucleotides line up with TRBD2. The CDR3 covers 16 residues. Trimming cost V 5 bases and J 7 bases; bases outside gene matches: 13. CDR1 is SEHNR, CDR2 FQNEAQ, per germline (reference sequence). CDR3: CASSPWEAGGGNTQYF. In nucleotides, the CDR3 is TGTGCCAGCAGCCCCTGGGAAGCGGGGGGCGGGAATACGCAGTATTTT. The full variable domain, its missing parts supplied by reference TRBV7-9 and TRBJ2-3, is DTGVSQNPRHKITKRGQNVTFRCDPISEHNRLYWYRQTLGQGPEFLTYFQNEAQLEKSRLLSDRFSAERPKGSFSTLEIQRTEQGDSAMYLCASSPWEAGGGNTQYFGPGTRLTVL.

The genes are TRBV27 and TRBJ2-6, with TRBD2 matching 14 bases. The CDR3 is 20 residues long. Germline lookup yields CDR1 MNHEY and CDR2 SMNVEV (reference sequence). J lost 1 base, V lost 0 bases, and 5 bases had no gene match. CDR3 nucleotide sequence: TGTGCCAGCAGTTTATCGATCGGGACTAGCGGGGGATCTGGGGCCAACGTCCTGACTTTC. Encoded protein: CASSLSIGTSGGSGANVLTF.

This sequence joins TRBV5-1 and TRBJ2-3, with TRBD2 matching 12 bases. From germline, CDR1 is SGHRS and CDR2 YFSETQ. The CDR3 extends over 15 amino acids. The J segment lost 7 bases and the V segment lost 2 bases, leaving 5 bases of the junction unmatched. The CDR3 region is CASSFTSGGPNTQYF. In DNA, the CDR3 is TGCGCCAGCAGCTTTACTAGCGGGGGGCCTAATACGCAGTATTTT.

This chain links TRBV27 with TRBJ2-7, with 10 bases that match TRBD2. The germline V gene has CDR1 MNHEY and CDR2 SMNVEV (reference sequence). V lost 4 bases and J lost 4; bases outside the gene matches: 4. The CDR3 sequence is 14 residues long. In DNA form, the CDR3 reads TGTGCCAGCAGTTCCGGGACTAGCGTATACGAGCAGTACTTC. Its translation is CASSSGTSVYEQYF.

The chain combines TRBV18 with TRBJ2-3, with D possibly TRBD1 on 5 matching bases. The CDR3 is made up of 16 amino acids. Germline CDR1 is KGHSH and CDR2 is LQKENI. Trimming shortened V by 4 bases and J by 2 bases, and 16 bases separated the two germline ends. CDR3 in amino acids: CASSLDTSTFTDTQYF. CDR3 DNA sequence: TGTGCCAGCTCACTGGACACCTCAACTTTCACAGATACGCAGTATTTT.

The chain combines TRBV19 with TRBJ1-5; maybe TRBD1 (5 bases). V lost 1 base to trimming and J lost 6 bases, with 13 bases between them. The CDR3 sequence is 15 residues long. The germline gives CDR1 LNHDA, CDR2 SQIVND (reference sequence). The CDR3 coding sequence is TGTGCCAGTAGTATAGGTCCAGGGTTGACTCAGCCCCAGCATTTT. Translated, it gives CASSIGPGLTQPQHF.

V is TRBV7-2 and J is TRBJ2-7; 8 bases map to TRBD2. Germline V gives CDR1 SGHTA, CDR2 FQGNSA. The CDR3 spans 14 residues. The ends lost 3 bases at V and 4 bases at J; junction bases unmatched: 5. CDR3 sequence: CASSFGGGAYEQYF. In nucleotides, the CDR3 is TGTGCCAGCAGCTTCGGGGGGGGCGCTTACGAGCAGTACTTC.

This clone occurred once. This chain uses TRBV5-6 with TRBJ1-4; TRBD1 is a possible D gene (5 bases). From germline, CDR1 is SGHDT and CDR2 YYEEEE. Between the trimmed V and J ends, which lost 1 base and 4 bases, there was a span of 11 bases. This CDR3 has 15 residues. Here the CDR3 reads CASSLIRANNEKLFF. DNA for the CDR3: TGTGCCAGCAGCTTGATCAGGGCCAATAATGAAAAACTGTTTTTT.

V is TRBV7-8 and J is TRBJ1-6, with D perhaps TRBD1 (6 bases). This CDR3 has 13 amino acids. The V gene lost 7 bases and the J gene lost 9 bases, with 13 bases spanning the gap. Germline CDR1 and CDR2: SGHVS and FQNEAQ. CDR3 loop: CASMRGSSSPLHF. CDR3 DNA: TGTGCCAGCATGAGGGGGTCGAGTTCACCCCTCCACTTT.